Described below is a single T cell receptor beta chain sequence and its context. V gave up 0 bases and J gave up 11 bases, with 22 bases separating them. CDR3 size: 16 residues. Germline lookup yields CDR1 SGDLS and CDR2 YYNGEE. This entry comes from a study of blood T cell repertoires in COVID-19. Original handling: Reference gene primer amplification gave estimated nucleated cell counts. Generated by immunoSEQ multiplex PCR, the TCRdb table keeps only in-frame clones and is missing some. The D gene and trimming were derived from the DNA, and the V and J assignments and clone size from that table. This sample has 250,000 to 300,000 clones, with more than 85% found just once.

The sequence derives from a man aged 35 to 55 with acute or convalescent COVID-19. The sample consisted of peripheral blood. The J gene is TRBJ2-3, the V gene TRBV9, with a weak D call TRBD2 (6 bases). CDR3 in DNA: TGTGCCAGCAGCGTAGGAGGGCTAGCGCGGGTCGGGGGGCAGTATTTT. The encoded protein is CASSVGGLARVGGQYF.